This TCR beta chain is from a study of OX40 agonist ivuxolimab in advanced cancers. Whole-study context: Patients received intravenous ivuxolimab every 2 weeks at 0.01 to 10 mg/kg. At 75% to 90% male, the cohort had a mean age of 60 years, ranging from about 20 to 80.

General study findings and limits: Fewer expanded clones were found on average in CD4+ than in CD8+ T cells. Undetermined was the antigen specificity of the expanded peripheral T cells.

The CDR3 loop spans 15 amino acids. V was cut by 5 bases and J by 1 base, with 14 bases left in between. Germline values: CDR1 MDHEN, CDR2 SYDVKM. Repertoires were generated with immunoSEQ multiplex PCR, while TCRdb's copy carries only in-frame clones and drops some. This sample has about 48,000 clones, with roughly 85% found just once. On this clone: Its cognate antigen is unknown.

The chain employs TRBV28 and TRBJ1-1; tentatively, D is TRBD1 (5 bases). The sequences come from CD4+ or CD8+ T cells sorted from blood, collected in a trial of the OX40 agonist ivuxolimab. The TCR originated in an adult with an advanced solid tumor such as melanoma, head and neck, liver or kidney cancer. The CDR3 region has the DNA TGTGCCAGCAGTGCTTCCGGGACGGGGAACACTGAAGCTTTCTTT. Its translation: CASSASGTGNTEAFF.